This T cell receptor (beta chain) derives from a study of control samples from healthy donors and cancer patients. Germline V gives CDR1 SGHNT, CDR2 YYREEE (reference sequence). The J segment lost 5 bases and the V segment lost 4 bases, leaving 8 bases of the junction unmatched. CDR3 length equals 16 residues. TCRdb keeps only in-frame clones here, not all; method: immunoSEQ multiplex PCR. The table has 20,000 to 30,000 clones, approximately 90% seen once. The chain carries TRBV5-4 and TRBJ1-4; TRBD1 matches 10 bases. This receptor was identified in a man aged 50-60 years with lung cancer. The sequenced sample was PBMCs. The CDR3 sequence is CASSAGTGVANEKLFF. CDR3 coding DNA: TGTGCCAGCAGCGCCGGGACAGGGGTTGCGAATGAAAAACTGTTTTTT.